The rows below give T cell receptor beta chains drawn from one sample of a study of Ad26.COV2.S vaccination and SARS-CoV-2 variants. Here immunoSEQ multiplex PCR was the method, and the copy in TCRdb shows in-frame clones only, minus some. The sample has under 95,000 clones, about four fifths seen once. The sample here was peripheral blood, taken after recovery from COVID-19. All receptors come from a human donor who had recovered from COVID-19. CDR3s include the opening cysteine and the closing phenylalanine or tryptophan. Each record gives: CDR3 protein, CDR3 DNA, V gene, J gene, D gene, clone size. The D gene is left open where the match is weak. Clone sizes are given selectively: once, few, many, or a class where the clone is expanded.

CDR3 protein: CASSTQVLGDTQYF
CDR3 DNA: TGTGCCAGCAGCACCCAGGTTTTAGGAGATACGCAGTATTTT
V gene: TRBV9
J gene: TRBJ2-3
D gene: -
clone size: -

CDR3 protein: CASSYSILGARYEQYF
CDR3 DNA: TGTGCCAGCAGTTACTCGATTTTGGGGGCTCGTTACGAGCAGTACTTC
V gene: TRBV6-5
J gene: TRBJ2-7
D gene: -
clone size: -

CDR3 protein: CASSLAGTGGTDTQYF
CDR3 DNA: TGTGCCAGCAGCTTAGCGGGGACAGGGGGGACAGATACGCAGTATTTT
V gene: TRBV7-2
J gene: TRBJ2-3
D gene: TRBD1
clone size: -

CDR3 protein: CASSDGGKRYEQYF
CDR3 DNA: TGCGCCAGCAGTGATGGCGGGAAGAGGTACGAGCAGTACTTC
V gene: TRBV10-2
J gene: TRBJ2-7
D gene: -
clone size: -

CDR3 protein: CASPMVGNYGYTF
CDR3 DNA: TGTGCCAGCCCTATGGTGGGGAACTATGGCTACACCTTC
V gene: TRBV2
J gene: TRBJ1-2
D gene: -
clone size: once

CDR3 protein: CASSLGTSGPYEQYF
CDR3 DNA: TGTGCCAGCAGCTTAGGGACTAGCGGGCCTTACGAGCAGTACTTC
V gene: TRBV13
J gene: TRBJ2-7
D gene: TRBD2
clone size: -

CDR3 protein: CASSTRDYEQYF
CDR3 DNA: TGTGCCAGTAGTACGAGAGACTACGAGCAGTACTTC
V gene: TRBV19
J gene: TRBJ2-7
D gene: -
clone size: -

CDR3 protein: CASSPGTGYAEAFF
CDR3 DNA: TGTGCCAGCAGTCCCGGGACAGGGTACGCTGAAGCTTTCTTT
V gene: TRBV25-1
J gene: TRBJ1-1
D gene: TRBD1
clone size: once

CDR3 protein: CASKERGPYNEQFF
CDR3 DNA: TGTGCCAGCAAGGAGCGGGGACCATACAATGAGCAGTTCTTC
V gene: TRBV28
J gene: TRBJ2-1
D gene: TRBD2
clone size: -

CDR3 protein: CASSAGGEGNQPQHF
CDR3 DNA: TGTGCCAGCAGCGCAGGGGGCGAGGGGAATCAGCCCCAGCATTTT
V gene: TRBV9
J gene: TRBJ1-5
D gene: TRBD1
clone size: -

CDR3 protein: CASSLGGLAGVTGELFF
CDR3 DNA: TGTGCCAGCAGCTTAGGCGGACTAGCGGGAGTGACCGGGGAGCTGTTTTTT
V gene: TRBV7-2
J gene: TRBJ2-2
D gene: TRBD2
clone size: -

CDR3 protein: CASSSPSSGRFSYEQYF
CDR3 DNA: TGTGCCAGCAGCTCCCCTTCTAGCGGGAGGTTCTCCTACGAGCAGTACTTC
V gene: TRBV7-9
J gene: TRBJ2-7
D gene: TRBD2
clone size: once

CDR3 protein: CASSISGFYNEQFF
CDR3 DNA: TGTGCCAGTAGTATAAGCGGTTTTTACAATGAGCAGTTCTTC
V gene: TRBV19
J gene: TRBJ2-1
D gene: -
clone size: -

CDR3 protein: CSVSGGHGYTF
CDR3 DNA: TGCAGCGTGTCGGGGGGGCACGGCTACACCTTC
V gene: TRBV29-1
J gene: TRBJ1-2
D gene: -
clone size: -

CDR3 protein: CASSQMDRTAYNGQFF
CDR3 DNA: TGTGCCAGCAGCCAGATGGACAGGACCGCTTACAATGGGCAGTTCTTC
V gene: TRBV14
J gene: TRBJ2-1
D gene: TRBD1
clone size: -

CDR3 protein: CASSSTAFYTDTQYF
CDR3 DNA: TGTGCCAGCAGCTCAACCGCCTTTTACACAGATACGCAGTATTTT
V gene: TRBV7-6
J gene: TRBJ2-3
D gene: -
clone size: -

CDR3 protein: CASSNPTGGGNTEAFF
CDR3 DNA: TGTGCCAGTAGTAACCCTACAGGGGGCGGGAACACTGAAGCTTTCTTT
V gene: TRBV19
J gene: TRBJ1-1
D gene: TRBD1
clone size: few

CDR3 protein: CASSLREGTQYF
CDR3 DNA: TGTGCCAGCAGCTTACGAGAGGGAACCCAGTACTTC
V gene: TRBV7-9
J gene: TRBJ2-5
D gene: -
clone size: once

CDR3 protein: CASSLEGSLMNTEAFF
CDR3 DNA: TGCGCCAGCAGCTTGGAGGGGTCCCTAATGAACACTGAAGCTTTCTTT
V gene: TRBV5-1
J gene: TRBJ1-1
D gene: -
clone size: -

CDR3 protein: CASSDSDRARTEAFF
CDR3 DNA: TGTGCCAGCAGTGACAGTGACAGGGCGCGCACTGAAGCTTTCTTT
V gene: TRBV28
J gene: TRBJ1-1
D gene: TRBD1
clone size: -

CDR3 protein: CASSLVSRAPEYF
CDR3 DNA: TGTGCCAGCAGCTTAGTATCGAGGGCACCAGAGTACTTC
V gene: TRBV7-2
J gene: TRBJ2-7
D gene: -
clone size: -

CDR3 protein: CASSPDLGQFF
CDR3 DNA: TGTGCCAGCTCACCTGATCTTGGGCAGTTCTTC
V gene: TRBV18
J gene: TRBJ2-1
D gene: -
clone size: few

CDR3 protein: CAITRRDAPRGNYGYTF
CDR3 DNA: TGTGCCATCACGCGCCGGGACGCGCCCCGAGGAAACTATGGCTACACCTTC
V gene: TRBV28
J gene: TRBJ1-2
D gene: -
clone size: -

CDR3 protein: CASEGREYTQYF
CDR3 DNA: TGTGCCAGCGAGGGCAGGGAATATACGCAGTATTTT
V gene: TRBV9
J gene: TRBJ2-3
D gene: -
clone size: -

CDR3 protein: CASRRANSNQPQHF
CDR3 DNA: TGTGCCAGTAGGCGGGCCAATAGCAATCAGCCCCAGCATTTT
V gene: TRBV19
J gene: TRBJ1-5
D gene: -
clone size: -

CDR3 protein: CATKERDTGELFF
CDR3 DNA: TGTGCCACCAAGGAGCGGGACACCGGGGAGCTGTTTTTT
V gene: TRBV24-1
J gene: TRBJ2-2
D gene: -
clone size: -

CDR3 protein: CASNLDPDTQYF
CDR3 DNA: TGTGCCAGCAATCTAGACCCAGATACGCAGTATTTT
V gene: TRBV6-5
J gene: TRBJ2-3
D gene: -
clone size: -

CDR3 protein: CASSRSLREGPNEQFF
CDR3 DNA: TGTGCCAGCAGTCGTTCTTTACGGGAGGGCCCCAATGAGCAGTTCTTC
V gene: TRBV7-8
J gene: TRBJ2-1
D gene: TRBD2
clone size: once

CDR3 protein: CATSDQLLAGAGNEQFF
CDR3 DNA: TGTGCCACCAGTGATCAGCTACTAGCGGGAGCGGGCAATGAGCAGTTCTTC
V gene: TRBV24-1
J gene: TRBJ2-1
D gene: TRBD2
clone size: -

CDR3 protein: CACGDQGPGELFF
CDR3 DNA: TGTGCCTGCGGGGACCAGGGCCCCGGGGAGCTGTTTTTT
V gene: TRBV19
J gene: TRBJ2-2
D gene: -
clone size: -

CDR3 protein: CASSVGTLQISGNTIYF
CDR3 DNA: TGCGCCAGCAGCGTGGGGACTCTACAGATCTCTGGAAACACCATATATTTT
V gene: TRBV5-1
J gene: TRBJ1-3
D gene: -
clone size: few

CDR3 protein: CAARGAGGNQPQHF
CDR3 DNA: TGTGCCGCACGGGGAGCAGGGGGGAATCAGCCCCAGCATTTT
V gene: TRBV24-1
J gene: TRBJ1-5
D gene: TRBD1
clone size: -

CDR3 protein: CASSLVTGDYEQYF
CDR3 DNA: TGCGCCAGCAGCTTGGTAACGGGGGACTACGAGCAGTACTTC
V gene: TRBV5-1
J gene: TRBJ2-7
D gene: -
clone size: -

CDR3 protein: CASSLSGGTNEKLFF
CDR3 DNA: TGCGCCAGCAGCCTAAGTGGGGGAACTAATGAAAAACTGTTTTTT
V gene: TRBV4-3
J gene: TRBJ1-4
D gene: -
clone size: -

CDR3 protein: CASSHAGTSGTEQYF
CDR3 DNA: TGTGCCAGCAGCCACGCCGGGACTAGCGGCACCGAGCAGTACTTC
V gene: TRBV3-1/TRBV3-2
J gene: TRBJ2-7
D gene: TRBD2
clone size: -

CDR3 protein: CASSPLLAGGPIEQYF
CDR3 DNA: TGTGCCAGCAGCCCCCTTCTAGCGGGAGGGCCGATCGAGCAGTACTTC
V gene: TRBV28
J gene: TRBJ2-7
D gene: TRBD2
clone size: few

CDR3 protein: CASSQGDRTKGYTF
CDR3 DNA: TGCGCCAGCAGCCAAGGGGACAGGACAAAGGGCTACACCTTC
V gene: TRBV4-3
J gene: TRBJ1-2
D gene: TRBD1
clone size: -

CDR3 protein: CASSPTPGGRDDGYTF
CDR3 DNA: TGTGCCAGCAGCCCCACTCCCGGGGGGCGAGATGATGGCTACACCTTC
V gene: TRBV7-9
J gene: TRBJ1-2
D gene: -
clone size: -

CDR3 protein: CASSISGTSGFYNEQFF
CDR3 DNA: TGTGCCAGTAGTATATCCGGGACTAGCGGGTTCTACAATGAGCAGTTCTTC
V gene: TRBV19
J gene: TRBJ2-1
D gene: TRBD2
clone size: -

CDR3 protein: CAISEARVGMGYNEQFF
CDR3 DNA: TGTGCCATCAGTGAAGCTCGAGTCGGTATGGGTTACAATGAGCAGTTCTTC
V gene: TRBV10-3
J gene: TRBJ2-1
D gene: -
clone size: -

CDR3 protein: CASSMSGGTEAFF
CDR3 DNA: TGTGCCAGTAGTATGTCAGGGGGCACTGAAGCTTTCTTT
V gene: TRBV19
J gene: TRBJ1-1
D gene: TRBD1
clone size: few

CDR3 protein: CAISESLGIQAWQRYF
CDR3 DNA: TGTGCCATCAGTGAGTCATTGGGTATCCAAGCTTGGCAAAGGTACTTC
V gene: TRBV10-3
J gene: TRBJ2-5
D gene: -
clone size: once

CDR3 protein: CASSLETGLYEQYF
CDR3 DNA: TGTGCCAGCAGCTTAGAGACAGGGCTTTACGAGCAGTACTTC
V gene: TRBV5-4
J gene: TRBJ2-7
D gene: TRBD1
clone size: -

CDR3 protein: CASSVGHNGGEQYF
CDR3 DNA: TGTGCCAGCAGCGTGGGCCATAATGGCGGCGAGCAGTACTTC
V gene: TRBV9
J gene: TRBJ2-7
D gene: -
clone size: -

CDR3 protein: CATSRDSGPGGEKLFF
CDR3 DNA: TGTGCCACCAGCAGAGATTCGGGACCTGGGGGTGAAAAACTGTTTTTT
V gene: TRBV15
J gene: TRBJ1-4
D gene: -
clone size: -

CDR3 protein: CASSLQSISTDTQYF
CDR3 DNA: TGTGCCAGCAGCCTTCAAAGCATAAGCACAGATACGCAGTATTTT
V gene: TRBV7-2
J gene: TRBJ2-3
D gene: -
clone size: -

CDR3 protein: CATSLNREETQYF
CDR3 DNA: TGTGCCACCAGCCTAAACAGGGAGGAGACCCAGTACTTC
V gene: TRBV15
J gene: TRBJ2-5
D gene: -
clone size: -

CDR3 protein: CASGDQREQYF
CDR3 DNA: TGTGCCAGCGGGGACCAGAGGGAGCAGTACTTC
V gene: TRBV5-6
J gene: TRBJ2-7
D gene: -
clone size: -

CDR3 protein: CASSAGLAGATGELFF
CDR3 DNA: TGTGCCAGCAGCGCGGGACTAGCGGGAGCCACCGGGGAGCTGTTTTTT
V gene: TRBV9
J gene: TRBJ2-2
D gene: TRBD2
clone size: -

CDR3 protein: CASSHRTGGNIQYF
CDR3 DNA: TGTGCCAGCAGTCATCGGACGGGGGGCAACATTCAGTACTTC
V gene: TRBV28
J gene: TRBJ2-4
D gene: -
clone size: -

CDR3 protein: CASSYGQGQETQYF
CDR3 DNA: TGTGCCAGCAGTTACGGACAGGGGCAAGAGACCCAGTACTTC
V gene: TRBV6-5
J gene: TRBJ2-5
D gene: TRBD1
clone size: -

CDR3 protein: CASSLALGSSDNEQFF
CDR3 DNA: TGTGCCAGCAGCTTAGCGCTCGGTAGCAGCGACAATGAGCAGTTCTTC
V gene: TRBV7-7
J gene: TRBJ2-1
D gene: -
clone size: -

CDR3 protein: CASSQKEYTEAFF
CDR3 DNA: TGCGCCAGCAGCCAAAAGGAATACACTGAAGCTTTCTTT
V gene: TRBV4-3
J gene: TRBJ1-1
D gene: -
clone size: -

CDR3 protein: CASSFYRGNEQFF
CDR3 DNA: TGTGCCAGCAGCTTTTACAGGGGTAATGAGCAGTTCTTC
V gene: TRBV2
J gene: TRBJ2-1
D gene: TRBD1
clone size: -

CDR3 protein: CASSLSGGAYGYTF
CDR3 DNA: TGCGCCAGCAGCTTGTCGGGGGGGGCGTATGGCTACACCTTC
V gene: TRBV5-1
J gene: TRBJ1-2
D gene: -
clone size: -

CDR3 protein: CASSDDARGWTGELFF
CDR3 DNA: TGTGCCAGCAGTGATGATGCCAGGGGTTGGACCGGGGAGCTGTTTTTT
V gene: TRBV2
J gene: TRBJ2-2
D gene: -
clone size: few

CDR3 protein: CASSEHRTDSTEQYF
CDR3 DNA: TGTGCCAGCAGCGAACACAGGACTGATTCGACCGAGCAGTACTTC
V gene: TRBV9
J gene: TRBJ2-7
D gene: -
clone size: -

CDR3 protein: CASSLERGKTQYF
CDR3 DNA: TGTGCCAGCAGCTTAGAGCGGGGAAAGACCCAGTACTTC
V gene: TRBV7-6
J gene: TRBJ2-5
D gene: TRBD2
clone size: -

CDR3 protein: CASSQGLETQYF
CDR3 DNA: TGTGCCAGCAGTCAGGGGTTGGAGACCCAGTACTTC
V gene: TRBV6-2/TRBV6-3
J gene: TRBJ2-5
D gene: -
clone size: once

CDR3 protein: CATSRDMAWGYTF
CDR3 DNA: TGTGCCACCAGCAGAGATATGGCCTGGGGCTACACCTTC
V gene: TRBV15
J gene: TRBJ1-2
D gene: -
clone size: -